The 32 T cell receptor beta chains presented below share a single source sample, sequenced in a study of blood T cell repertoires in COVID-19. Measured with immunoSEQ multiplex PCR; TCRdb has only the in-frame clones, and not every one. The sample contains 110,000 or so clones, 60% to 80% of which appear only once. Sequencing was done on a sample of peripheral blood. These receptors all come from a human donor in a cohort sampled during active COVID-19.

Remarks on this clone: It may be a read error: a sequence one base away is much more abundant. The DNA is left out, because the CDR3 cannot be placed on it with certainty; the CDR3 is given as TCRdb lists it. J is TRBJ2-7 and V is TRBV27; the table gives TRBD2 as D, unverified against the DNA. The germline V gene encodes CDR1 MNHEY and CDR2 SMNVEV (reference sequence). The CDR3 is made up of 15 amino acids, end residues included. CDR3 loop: CASCFLGRGGGGQYF.

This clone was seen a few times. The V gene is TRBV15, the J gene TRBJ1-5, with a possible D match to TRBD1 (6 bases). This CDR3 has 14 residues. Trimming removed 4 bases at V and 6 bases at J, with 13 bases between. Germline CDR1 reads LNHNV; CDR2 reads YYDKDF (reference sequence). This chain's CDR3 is CATSIHRAGQPQHF. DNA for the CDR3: TGTGCCACCAGCATACACAGGGCCGGTCAGCCCCAGCATTTT.

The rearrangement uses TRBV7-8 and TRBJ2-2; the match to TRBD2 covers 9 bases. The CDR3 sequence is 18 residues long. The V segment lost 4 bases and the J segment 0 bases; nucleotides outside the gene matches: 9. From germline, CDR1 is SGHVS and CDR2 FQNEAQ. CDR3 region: CASSSRPRTSANTGELFF. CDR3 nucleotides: TGTGCCAGCAGCTCCAGACCTCGGACTAGCGCGAACACCGGGGAGCTGTTTTTT.

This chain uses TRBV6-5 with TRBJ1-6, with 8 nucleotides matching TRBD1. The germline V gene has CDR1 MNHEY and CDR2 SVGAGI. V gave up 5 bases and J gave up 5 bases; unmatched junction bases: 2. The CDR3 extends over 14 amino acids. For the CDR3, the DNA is TGTGCCAGCAGTCGGACAGGGAATAATTCACCCCTCCACTTT. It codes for CASSRTGNNSPLHF.

CDR3 nucleotides: TGCGCCAGCAGTGTAGTATCCGGAGTCGGCACCGGGGAGCTGTTTTTT. Translating gives CASSVVSGVGTGELFF. The chain recombines TRBV10-1 with TRBJ2-2; D gene uncertain. This CDR3 is built from 16 residues. Trimming stripped 4 bases from V and 4 bases from J, with 16 bases between. CDR1 and CDR2 from the germline V gene are WNHNN and SYGVQD (reference sequence).

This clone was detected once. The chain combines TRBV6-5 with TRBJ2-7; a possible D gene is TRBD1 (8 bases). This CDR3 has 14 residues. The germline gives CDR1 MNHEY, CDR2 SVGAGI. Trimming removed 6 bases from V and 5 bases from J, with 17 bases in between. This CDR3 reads CASRPTGGRDEQYF. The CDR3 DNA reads TGTGCCAGCAGGCCTACAGGGGGGAGGGACGAGCAGTACTTC.

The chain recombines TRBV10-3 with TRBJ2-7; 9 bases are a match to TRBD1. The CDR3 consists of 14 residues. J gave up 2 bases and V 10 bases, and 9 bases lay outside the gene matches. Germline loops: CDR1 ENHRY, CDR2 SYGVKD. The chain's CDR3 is CATLPGQGTYEQYF. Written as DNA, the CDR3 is TGTGCCACCTTACCGGGACAGGGAACCTACGAGCAGTACTTC.

The CDR3 here is CASSLEGAYTEAFF. In DNA form, the CDR3 reads TGTGCCAGCAGCTTAGAAGGGGCTTACACTGAAGCTTTCTTT. The chain carries TRBV13 and TRBJ1-1; D is perhaps TRBD1 (5 bases). The CDR3 contains 14 residues. The germline V gene encodes CDR1 PRHDT and CDR2 FYEKMQ (reference sequence). Trimming shortened V by 1 base and J by 3 bases, and 9 bases separated the two germline ends.

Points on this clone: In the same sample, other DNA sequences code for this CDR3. CDR3 region: CASSFAGVGNEQYF. In DNA, the CDR3 is TGTGCCAGCAGTTTCGCGGGGGTAGGCAACGAGCAGTACTTC. The chain carries TRBV27 and TRBJ2-7; 7 nucleotides line up with TRBD2. The CDR3 contains 14 residues. V was clipped by 3 bases and J by 5 bases; unmatched bases: 7. Germline CDR1 reads MNHEY; CDR2 reads SMNVEV (reference sequence).

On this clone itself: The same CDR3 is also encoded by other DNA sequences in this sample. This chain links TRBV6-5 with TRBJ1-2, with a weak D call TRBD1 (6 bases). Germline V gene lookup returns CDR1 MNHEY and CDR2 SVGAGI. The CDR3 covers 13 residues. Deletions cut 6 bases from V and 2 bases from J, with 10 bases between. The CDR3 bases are TGTGCCAGCAGCTTGGGACAAAACTATGGCTACACCTTC. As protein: CASSLGQNYGYTF.

The CDR3 is CASSKNRGSSYNEQFF. The CDR3 nucleotides are TGTGCCAGTAGTAAGAACAGGGGTAGCTCCTACAATGAGCAGTTCTTC. The chain combines TRBV19 with TRBJ2-1; TRBD1 matches at 7 bases. V shed 4 bases, J shed 0 bases, and the junction held 6 bases outside the gene matches. CDR1 and CDR2 (germline): LNHDA, SQIVND (reference sequence). CDR3 length: 16 residues.

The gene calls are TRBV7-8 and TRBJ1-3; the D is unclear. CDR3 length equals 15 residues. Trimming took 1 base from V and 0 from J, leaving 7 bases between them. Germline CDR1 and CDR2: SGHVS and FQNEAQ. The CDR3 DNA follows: TGTGCCAGCAGCTTAGAACGGGGCTCTGGAAACACCATATATTTT. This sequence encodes CASSLERGSGNTIYF.

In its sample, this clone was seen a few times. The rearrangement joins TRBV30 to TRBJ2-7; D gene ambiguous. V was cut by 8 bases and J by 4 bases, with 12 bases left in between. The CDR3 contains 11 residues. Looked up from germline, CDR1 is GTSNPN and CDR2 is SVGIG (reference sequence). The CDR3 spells CAHLSRYEQYF. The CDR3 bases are TGTGCCCACCTAAGTCGGTACGAGCAGTACTTC.

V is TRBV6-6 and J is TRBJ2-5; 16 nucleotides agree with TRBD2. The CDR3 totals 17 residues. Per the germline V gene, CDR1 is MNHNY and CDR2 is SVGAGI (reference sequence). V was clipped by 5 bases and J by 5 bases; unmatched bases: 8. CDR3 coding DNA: TGTGCCAGCAGTCAACGGGGACTAGCGGGAGGGGGGGAGACCCAGTACTTC. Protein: CASSQRGLAGGGETQYF.

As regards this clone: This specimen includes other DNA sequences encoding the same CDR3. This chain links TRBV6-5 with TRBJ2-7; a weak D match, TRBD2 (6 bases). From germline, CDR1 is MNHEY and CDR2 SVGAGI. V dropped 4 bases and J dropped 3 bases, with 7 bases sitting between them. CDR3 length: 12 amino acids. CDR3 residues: CASSSRGYEQYF. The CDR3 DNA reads TGTGCCAGCAGTTCGCGGGGCTACGAGCAGTACTTC.

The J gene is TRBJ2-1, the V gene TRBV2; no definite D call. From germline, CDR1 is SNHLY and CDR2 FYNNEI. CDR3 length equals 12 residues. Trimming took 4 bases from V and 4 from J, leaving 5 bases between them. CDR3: CASSVSYNEQFF. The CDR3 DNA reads TGTGCCAGCAGTGTATCTTACAATGAGCAGTTCTTC.

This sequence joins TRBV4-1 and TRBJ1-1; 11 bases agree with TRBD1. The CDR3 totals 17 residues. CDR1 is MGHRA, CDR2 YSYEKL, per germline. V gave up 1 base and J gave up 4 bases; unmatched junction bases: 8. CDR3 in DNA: TGCGCCAGCAGCCAAGTGGGGACAGGGGGTTGGGGCACTGAAGCTTTCTTT. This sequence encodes CASSQVGTGGWGTEAFF.

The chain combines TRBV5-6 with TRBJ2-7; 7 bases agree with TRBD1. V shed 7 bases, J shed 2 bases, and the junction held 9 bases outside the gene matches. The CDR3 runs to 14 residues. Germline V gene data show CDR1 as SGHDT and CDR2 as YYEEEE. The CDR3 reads CASLTGQETYEQYF. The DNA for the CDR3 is TGTGCCAGCCTGACTGGACAGGAGACCTACGAGCAGTACTTC. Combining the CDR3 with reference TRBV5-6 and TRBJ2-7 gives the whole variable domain DAGVTQSPTHLIKTRGQQVTLRCSPKSGHDTVSWYQQALGQGPQFIFQYYEEEERQRGNFPDRFSGHQFPNYSSELNVNALLLGDSALYLCASLTGQETYEQYFGPGTRLTVT.

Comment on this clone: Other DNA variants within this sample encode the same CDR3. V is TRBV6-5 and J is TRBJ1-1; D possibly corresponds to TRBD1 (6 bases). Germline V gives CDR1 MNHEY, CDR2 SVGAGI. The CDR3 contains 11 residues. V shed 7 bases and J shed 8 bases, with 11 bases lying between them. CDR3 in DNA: TGTGCCAGCACCCGTGGGACAGAAGCTTTCTTT. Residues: CASTRGTEAFF.

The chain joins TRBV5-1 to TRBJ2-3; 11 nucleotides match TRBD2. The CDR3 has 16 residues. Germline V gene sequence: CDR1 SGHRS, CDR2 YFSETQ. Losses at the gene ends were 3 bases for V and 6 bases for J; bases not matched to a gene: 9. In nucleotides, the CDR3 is TGCGCCAGCAGCTCTTCTAGCGGGGGGCTAGCGGATACGCAGTATTTT. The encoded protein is CASSSSSGGLADTQYF.

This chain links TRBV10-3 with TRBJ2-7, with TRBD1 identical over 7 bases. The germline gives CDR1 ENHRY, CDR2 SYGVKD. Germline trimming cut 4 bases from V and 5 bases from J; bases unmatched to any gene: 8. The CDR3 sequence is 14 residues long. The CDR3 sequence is CAISARTGSDEQYF. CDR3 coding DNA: TGTGCCATCAGTGCCAGGACAGGCTCAGACGAGCAGTACTTC.

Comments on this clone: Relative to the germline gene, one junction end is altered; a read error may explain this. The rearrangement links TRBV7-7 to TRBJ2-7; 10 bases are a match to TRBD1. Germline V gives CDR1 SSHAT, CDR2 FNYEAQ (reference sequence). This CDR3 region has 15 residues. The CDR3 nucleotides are TGTGCTAGCAGCTTAGGACAGGGGGGGTCCTACGAGCAGTACTTC. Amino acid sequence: CASSLGQGGSYEQYF.

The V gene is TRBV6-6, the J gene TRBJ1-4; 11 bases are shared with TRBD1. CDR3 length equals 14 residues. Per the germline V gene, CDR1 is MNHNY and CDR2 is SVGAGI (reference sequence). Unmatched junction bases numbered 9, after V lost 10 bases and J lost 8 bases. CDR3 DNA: TGTGCCACCGCCGGGACAGGGGGTAAAGAAAAACTGTTTTTT. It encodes CATAGTGGKEKLFF.

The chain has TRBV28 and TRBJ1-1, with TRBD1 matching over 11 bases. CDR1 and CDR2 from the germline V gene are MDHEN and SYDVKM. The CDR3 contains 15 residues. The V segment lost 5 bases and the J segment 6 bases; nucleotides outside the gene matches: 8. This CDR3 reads CASSLRDRGVPEAFF. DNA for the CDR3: TGTGCCAGCAGTCTCCGGGACAGGGGGGTTCCTGAAGCTTTCTTT.

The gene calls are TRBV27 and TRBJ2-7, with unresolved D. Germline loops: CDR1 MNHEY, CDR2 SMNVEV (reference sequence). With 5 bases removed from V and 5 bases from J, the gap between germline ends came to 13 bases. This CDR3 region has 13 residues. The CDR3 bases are TGTGCCAGCAGTCCCATCCCCCGGGACGAGCAGTACTTC. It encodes CASSPIPRDEQYF.

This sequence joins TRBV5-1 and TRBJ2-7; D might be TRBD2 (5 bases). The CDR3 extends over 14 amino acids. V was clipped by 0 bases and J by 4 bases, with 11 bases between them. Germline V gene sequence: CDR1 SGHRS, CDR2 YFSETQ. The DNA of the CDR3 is TGCGCCAGCAGCTTGGGGGAGCACGGGTACGAGCAGTACTTC. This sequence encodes CASSLGEHGYEQYF.

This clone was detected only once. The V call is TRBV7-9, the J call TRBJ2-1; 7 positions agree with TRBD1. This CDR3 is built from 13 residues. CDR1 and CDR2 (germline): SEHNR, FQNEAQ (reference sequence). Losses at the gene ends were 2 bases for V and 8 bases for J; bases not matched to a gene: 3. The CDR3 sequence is CASSLKGADEQFF. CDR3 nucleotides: TGTGCCAGCAGCTTAAAGGGGGCGGATGAGCAGTTCTTC.

Here the CDR3 DNA reads TGTGCCAGCGAACCAGGGGGCACTAACTATGGCTACACCTTC. Its translation is CASEPGGTNYGYTF. The J gene is TRBJ1-2, the V gene TRBV2; 8 bases fit TRBD1. Per germline, CDR1 SNHLY and CDR2 FYNNEI. This CDR3 comprises 14 residues. V lost 8 bases and J lost 0; bases outside the gene matches: 5.

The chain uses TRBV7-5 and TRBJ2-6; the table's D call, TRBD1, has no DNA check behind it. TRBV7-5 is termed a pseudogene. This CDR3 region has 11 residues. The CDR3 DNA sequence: TGTGTCAGAAGCCCCCCCCATGTCCTGACTTTC. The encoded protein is CVRSPPHVLTF.

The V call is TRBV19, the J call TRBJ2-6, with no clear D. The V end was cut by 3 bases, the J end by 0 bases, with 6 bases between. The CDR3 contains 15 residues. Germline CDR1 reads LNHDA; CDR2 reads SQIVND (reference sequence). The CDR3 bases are TGTGCCAGTAGTATGCGGAGCTCTGGGGCCAACGTCCTGACTTTC. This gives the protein CASSMRSSGANVLTF. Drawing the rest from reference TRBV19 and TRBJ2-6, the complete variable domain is DGGITQSPKYLFRKEGQNVTLSCEQNLNHDAMYWYRQDPGQGLRLIYYSQIVNDFQKGDIAEGYSVSREKKESFPLTVTSAQKNPTAFYLCASSMRSSGANVLTFGAGSRLTVL.

The CDR3 DNA follows: TGTGCTAGTGGTTTGGGGGGGCTTGGCTCACCCCTCCACTTT. It translates to CASGLGGLGSPLHF. J is TRBJ1-6 and V is TRBV12-5, with a weak D call TRBD1 (6 bases). The V and J ends lost 1 base and 10 bases respectively, with 11 bases between them. Germline loops: CDR1 LGHNT, CDR2 FRNRAP. The CDR3 covers 14 residues. The whole variable domain, filled in from reference TRBV12-5 and TRBJ1-6, reads DARVTQTPRHKVTEMGQEVTMRCQPILGHNTVFWYRQTMMQGLELLAYFRNRAPLDDSGMPKDRFSAEMPDATLATLKIQPSEPRDSAVYFCASGLGGLGSPLHFGNGTRLTVT.

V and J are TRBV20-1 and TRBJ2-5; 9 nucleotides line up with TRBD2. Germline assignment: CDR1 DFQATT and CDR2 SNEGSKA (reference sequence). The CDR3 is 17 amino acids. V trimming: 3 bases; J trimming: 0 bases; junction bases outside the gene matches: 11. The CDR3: CSASRGLAYRNQETQYF. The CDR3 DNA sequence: TGCAGTGCTAGTAGAGGACTAGCGTACCGAAACCAAGAGACCCAGTACTTC.